Listed below are T cell receptor beta chains from one sample, sequenced in a study of PD-L1 blockade in urothelial cancer. The protocol was immunoSEQ multiplex PCR, while the TCRdb copy is restricted to in-frame clones and leaves out a portion. The repertoire includes more than 95,000 clones, roughly 90% of them detected once, and more than 1.5% sits in the top ten. The specimen comprised PBMCs, sampled around atezolizumab (anti-PD-L1) treatment. The receptors shown here come from a man between 60 and 75 years old with urothelial cancer. Both conserved end residues are part of each CDR3. A D gene is named only where the DNA matches it firmly. Some rows mark clone size as missing; the rest say once, few, many or name a class of expanded clone.

abundance: -
j_gene: TRBJ2-5
len: 13
d_gene: -
v_gene: TRBV19
CDR3nt: TGTGCCAGTAGTATCCGGTCCCGTGGGACCCAGTACTTC
CDR3aa: CASSIRSRGTQYF

abundance: -
j_gene: TRBJ1-3
len: 17
d_gene: -
v_gene: TRBV28
CDR3nt: TGTGCCAGCAGCCTAATTCTCGGACAGACCTCTGGAAACACCATATATTTT
CDR3aa: CASSLILGQTSGNTIYF

abundance: -
j_gene: TRBJ2-1
len: 11
d_gene: -
v_gene: TRBV5-6
CDR3nt: TGTGCCAGCAGCTCGTTCCATGAGCAGTTCTTC
CDR3aa: CASSSFHEQFF

abundance: -
j_gene: TRBJ2-1
len: 15
d_gene: -
v_gene: TRBV7-6
CDR3nt: TGTGCCAGCAGCTTAGAGGCGGAGTCCTACAATGAGCAGTTCTTC
CDR3aa: CASSLEAESYNEQFF

abundance: -
j_gene: TRBJ2-7
len: 15
d_gene: -
v_gene: TRBV15
CDR3nt: TGTGCCACCAGTACCCGCGGCCCGAGCTCCTACGAGCAGTACTTC
CDR3aa: CATSTRGPSSYEQYF

abundance: few
j_gene: TRBJ2-7
len: 15
d_gene: TRBD2
v_gene: TRBV11-2
CDR3nt: TGTGCCAGCAGCTTAGTTAGCGGGGGGTACTACGAGCAGTACTTC
CDR3aa: CASSLVSGGYYEQYF

abundance: -
j_gene: TRBJ2-1
len: 16
d_gene: TRBD2
v_gene: TRBV18
CDR3nt: TGTGCCAGCTCACCTATCGGGACTAGCGGGAGCTATGAGCAGTTCTTC
CDR3aa: CASSPIGTSGSYEQFF

abundance: -
j_gene: TRBJ2-7
len: 14
d_gene: TRBD2
v_gene: TRBV6-5
CDR3nt: TGTGCCAGCAGTCCATCGACTAGCGGCTACGAGCAGTACTTC
CDR3aa: CASSPSTSGYEQYF

abundance: -
j_gene: TRBJ2-5
len: 14
d_gene: -
v_gene: TRBV19
CDR3nt: TGTGCCAGTAGCATTGCGCGGAGAGTGGAGACCCAGTACTTC
CDR3aa: CASSIARRVETQYF

abundance: -
j_gene: TRBJ2-3
len: 15
d_gene: -
v_gene: TRBV18
CDR3nt: TGTGCCAGCTCACCATTGGGGAGTAGCACAGATACGCAGTATTTT
CDR3aa: CASSPLGSSTDTQYF

abundance: -
j_gene: TRBJ2-3
len: 17
d_gene: TRBD2
v_gene: TRBV7-9
CDR3nt: TGTGCCAGCAGCTCCTGGACTAGCGGGAGTGGTGGAGATACGCAGTATTTT
CDR3aa: CASSSWTSGSGGDTQYF

abundance: -
j_gene: TRBJ1-5
len: 12
d_gene: -
v_gene: TRBV7-2
CDR3nt: TGTGCCAGCAGCTTCACTAATCAGCCCCAGCATTTT
CDR3aa: CASSFTNQPQHF

abundance: few
j_gene: TRBJ2-5
len: 10
d_gene: -
v_gene: TRBV20-1
CDR3nt: TGCAGTGCCCATGAATCGGCCCAGTACTTC
CDR3aa: CSAHESAQYF

abundance: -
j_gene: TRBJ2-1
len: 17
d_gene: TRBD2
v_gene: TRBV29-1
CDR3nt: TGCAGCGCTCCACTGGGGCCCGGGACTAGCGTCTACAATGAGCAGTTCTTC
CDR3aa: CSAPLGPGTSVYNEQFF

abundance: -
j_gene: TRBJ2-7
len: 15
d_gene: TRBD1
v_gene: TRBV19
CDR3nt: TGTGCCAGTAGTGCCAGACAGGGGGGTCTCTACGAGCAGTACTTC
CDR3aa: CASSARQGGLYEQYF

abundance: -
j_gene: TRBJ1-1
len: 11
d_gene: -
v_gene: TRBV29-1
CDR3nt: TGCAGCGTTGGGGCAGGATCTGAAGCTTTCTTT
CDR3aa: CSVGAGSEAFF

abundance: -
j_gene: TRBJ1-1
len: 16
d_gene: -
v_gene: TRBV15
CDR3nt: TGTGCCACCAGCAGACCTATGGGTGGACAGAACACTGAAGCTTTCTTT
CDR3aa: CATSRPMGGQNTEAFF

abundance: -
j_gene: TRBJ2-7
len: 16
d_gene: TRBD2
v_gene: TRBV18
CDR3nt: TGTGCCAGCTCACCAGGTGGGACTAGGGGAACGTACGAGCAGTACTTC
CDR3aa: CASSPGGTRGTYEQYF

abundance: -
j_gene: TRBJ2-1
len: 17
d_gene: TRBD2
v_gene: TRBV7-3
CDR3nt: TGTGCCAGCAGCCTCGGAACGGGGGGAGTGCGGTACAATGAGCAGTTCTTC
CDR3aa: CASSLGTGGVRYNEQFF

abundance: -
j_gene: TRBJ1-2
len: 16
d_gene: -
v_gene: TRBV5-6
CDR3nt: TGTGCCAGCAGCTTGTCCCCTCAGACAGTCAACTATGGCTACACCTTC
CDR3aa: CASSLSPQTVNYGYTF

abundance: -
j_gene: TRBJ2-7
len: 14
d_gene: -
v_gene: TRBV6-5
CDR3nt: TGTGCCAGCAGTTACGGTACTGAGAGCAACGAGCAGTACTTC
CDR3aa: CASSYGTESNEQYF

abundance: -
j_gene: TRBJ2-2
len: 14
d_gene: -
v_gene: TRBV28
CDR3nt: TGTGCAACAGTTGTAGGAGGATACACCGGGGAGCTGTTTTTT
CDR3aa: CATVVGGYTGELFF

abundance: -
j_gene: TRBJ1-1
len: 13
d_gene: TRBD1
v_gene: TRBV7-2
CDR3nt: TGTGCCAGCAGCTTAGAAGAGGGGGCTCACGCTTTCTTT
CDR3aa: CASSLEEGAHAFF

abundance: -
j_gene: TRBJ1-4
len: 14
d_gene: TRBD1
v_gene: TRBV7-2
CDR3nt: TGTGCCAGCAGCTGGGACAGGGGGGATGAAAAACTGTTTTTT
CDR3aa: CASSWDRGDEKLFF

abundance: -
j_gene: TRBJ1-2
len: 15
d_gene: -
v_gene: TRBV4-1
CDR3nt: TGCGCCAGCAGCCAAGAAGGACAGAGACTCTATGGCTACACCTTC
CDR3aa: CASSQEGQRLYGYTF

abundance: -
j_gene: TRBJ2-2
len: 20
d_gene: -
v_gene: TRBV21-1
CDR3nt: TGTGCCAGCAGCAAAGCGCAGGCGGTTGGCAGGGGGGAGTGGACCGGGGAGCTGTTTTTT
CDR3aa: CASSKAQAVGRGEWTGELFF

abundance: -
j_gene: TRBJ1-5
len: 12
d_gene: -
v_gene: TRBV7-9
CDR3nt: TGTGCCAGCAGCTTAGAAGGGAGACCCCAGCATTTT
CDR3aa: CASSLEGRPQHF

abundance: -
j_gene: TRBJ2-7
len: 16
d_gene: -
v_gene: TRBV7-2
CDR3nt: TGTGCCAGCAGCTTACCATCGGACAGTGTATCCTACGAGCAGTACTTC
CDR3aa: CASSLPSDSVSYEQYF

abundance: -
j_gene: TRBJ2-7
len: 15
d_gene: -
v_gene: TRBV6-1
CDR3nt: TGTGCCAGCAGTGTTAGGGGGAGGGCCCTTGACGAGCAGTACTTC
CDR3aa: CASSVRGRALDEQYF

abundance: -
j_gene: TRBJ1-4
len: 16
d_gene: TRBD1
v_gene: TRBV15
CDR3nt: TGTGCCACCAGCAAGGGACAGGGTTCCTTAAATGAAAAACTGTTTTTT
CDR3aa: CATSKGQGSLNEKLFF

abundance: -
j_gene: TRBJ1-3
len: 16
d_gene: TRBD1
v_gene: TRBV6-1
CDR3nt: TGTGCCAGCAGTGCCAGGACAGGAAGCTCTGGAAACACCATATATTTT
CDR3aa: CASSARTGSSGNTIYF

abundance: -
j_gene: TRBJ2-1
len: 14
d_gene: TRBD2
v_gene: TRBV29-1
CDR3nt: TGCAGCGTCCGCCTTAGCGGGTCCTACAATGAGCAGTTCTTC
CDR3aa: CSVRLSGSYNEQFF

abundance: -
j_gene: TRBJ2-1
len: 14
d_gene: -
v_gene: TRBV7-2
CDR3nt: TGTGCCAGCAGCCCGTTTAGCTCCTACAATGAGCAGTTCTTC
CDR3aa: CASSPFSSYNEQFF

abundance: -
j_gene: TRBJ2-3
len: 16
d_gene: -
v_gene: TRBV27
CDR3nt: TGTGCCAGCAGTTCGCCACGAGGGGGGGGAGGGGATACGCAGTATTTT
CDR3aa: CASSSPRGGGGDTQYF

abundance: -
j_gene: TRBJ2-7
len: 14
d_gene: -
v_gene: TRBV15
CDR3nt: TGTGCCACCAGCAGCCGTGAGCGGGCCTACGAGCAGTACTTC
CDR3aa: CATSSRERAYEQYF

abundance: -
j_gene: TRBJ2-3
len: 16
d_gene: -
v_gene: TRBV7-9
CDR3nt: TGTGCCAGCAGCTTTATAGGGGCCGTTAGGTCAGATACGCAGTATTTT
CDR3aa: CASSFIGAVRSDTQYF

abundance: few
j_gene: TRBJ2-3
len: 14
d_gene: -
v_gene: TRBV6-1
CDR3nt: TGTGCCAGCCCTGGAGGGGGGGCTGCAGATACGCAGTATTTT
CDR3aa: CASPGGGAADTQYF

abundance: -
j_gene: TRBJ1-2
len: 14
d_gene: TRBD1
v_gene: TRBV19
CDR3nt: TGTGCCAGTAGTCGGGACAGCGCCAGCTATGGCTACACCTTC
CDR3aa: CASSRDSASYGYTF

abundance: -
j_gene: TRBJ2-3
len: 16
d_gene: -
v_gene: TRBV14
CDR3nt: TGTGCCAGCAGCCAAGATTGGGGGGAACCCACAGATACGCAGTATTTT
CDR3aa: CASSQDWGEPTDTQYF

abundance: -
j_gene: TRBJ1-5
len: 15
d_gene: TRBD1
v_gene: TRBV7-2
CDR3nt: TGTGCCAGCAGCACACAGGGGGCGCCGGGTCAGCCCCAGCATTTT
CDR3aa: CASSTQGAPGQPQHF

abundance: -
j_gene: TRBJ1-1
len: 14
d_gene: TRBD1
v_gene: TRBV5-1
CDR3nt: TGCGCCAGCAGCGACAGGGTGGGTGGCACTGAAGCTTTCTTT
CDR3aa: CASSDRVGGTEAFF

abundance: -
j_gene: TRBJ2-5
len: 14
d_gene: TRBD1
v_gene: TRBV5-1
CDR3nt: TGCGCCAGCAGCTTGGCAGGGGGCGTGGAGACCCAGTACTTC
CDR3aa: CASSLAGGVETQYF

abundance: -
j_gene: TRBJ2-6
len: 13
d_gene: TRBD2
v_gene: TRBV11-2
CDR3nt: TGTGCCAGCAGGGGAGGGGCGGGCAACGTCCTGACTTTC
CDR3aa: CASRGGAGNVLTF

abundance: once
j_gene: TRBJ2-1
len: 15
d_gene: TRBD2
v_gene: TRBV7-2
CDR3nt: TGTGCCAGCAGCTTACGTGGCTCGGGGGGGAATGAGCAGTTCTTC
CDR3aa: CASSLRGSGGNEQFF

abundance: -
j_gene: TRBJ1-2
len: 13
d_gene: -
v_gene: TRBV5-1
CDR3nt: TGCGCCAGCAGCCTGGACAGTAACTATGGCTACACCTTC
CDR3aa: CASSLDSNYGYTF

abundance: -
j_gene: TRBJ2-3
len: 14
d_gene: -
v_gene: TRBV30
CDR3nt: TGTGCCTGGAGTACTGGGAATAGCGCAGATACGCAGTATTTT
CDR3aa: CAWSTGNSADTQYF

abundance: -
j_gene: TRBJ2-2
len: 15
d_gene: TRBD2
v_gene: TRBV9
CDR3nt: TGTGCCAGCAGCGAAGTAGCGGGAGCCGCCGGGGAGCTGTTTTTT
CDR3aa: CASSEVAGAAGELFF

abundance: few
j_gene: TRBJ1-1
len: 13
d_gene: -
v_gene: TRBV29-1
CDR3nt: TGCAGCGCTACCAGGGCTATGAACACTGAAGCTTTCTTT
CDR3aa: CSATRAMNTEAFF

abundance: -
j_gene: TRBJ2-1
len: 16
d_gene: TRBD2
v_gene: TRBV5-4
CDR3nt: TGTGCCAGCAGCTCCGAGCGGGGGGGCCCCTACAATGAGCAGTTCTTC
CDR3aa: CASSSERGGPYNEQFF

abundance: -
j_gene: TRBJ1-5
len: 22
d_gene: TRBD1
v_gene: TRBV10-2
CDR3nt: TGCGCCAGCAGTGAGTCGATTAGGCCCCTGGGACAGGAAACATATAGCAATCAGCCCCAGCATTTT
CDR3aa: CASSESIRPLGQETYSNQPQHF

abundance: -
j_gene: TRBJ2-1
len: 17
d_gene: TRBD2
v_gene: TRBV6-1
CDR3nt: TGTGCCAGCAGTGAAGTGCTAGCGGGAGGGGCCTACAATGAGCAGTTCTTC
CDR3aa: CASSEVLAGGAYNEQFF

abundance: -
j_gene: TRBJ1-6
len: 12
d_gene: -
v_gene: TRBV6-1
CDR3nt: TGTGCCAGCAGTGAAGCGGCCAAAACCCTCCACTTT
CDR3aa: CASSEAAKTLHF

abundance: -
j_gene: TRBJ1-1
len: 13
d_gene: -
v_gene: TRBV6-6
CDR3nt: TGTGCCAGCAGTGCGCTAGAGAACACTGAAGCTTTCTTT
CDR3aa: CASSALENTEAFF

abundance: -
j_gene: TRBJ1-5
len: 13
d_gene: -
v_gene: TRBV7-7
CDR3nt: TGTGCTAGCAGCTTAGCGGAGGATCAGCCCCAGCATTTT
CDR3aa: CASSLAEDQPQHF

abundance: -
j_gene: TRBJ1-5
len: 15
d_gene: -
v_gene: TRBV4-1
CDR3nt: TGCGCCAGCAGCCCGCAGATTCGGGGGGACCAGCCCCAGCATTTT
CDR3aa: CASSPQIRGDQPQHF

abundance: -
j_gene: TRBJ1-5
len: 15
d_gene: -
v_gene: TRBV28
CDR3nt: TGTGCCAGCAGTCGGACAAGTACAGGGTATCAGCCCCAGCATTTT
CDR3aa: CASSRTSTGYQPQHF

abundance: once
j_gene: TRBJ2-3
len: 15
d_gene: TRBD2
v_gene: TRBV7-7
CDR3nt: TGTGCTAGCAGCCGATCATCGGGGGGGGCAGATACGCAGTATTTT
CDR3aa: CASSRSSGGADTQYF

abundance: -
j_gene: TRBJ2-2
len: 16
d_gene: -
v_gene: TRBV9
CDR3nt: TGTGCCAGCAGCGTAGGGAGCGCCCCGGAAATCGGGGAGCTGTTTTTT
CDR3aa: CASSVGSAPEIGELFF

abundance: -
j_gene: TRBJ2-1
len: 14
d_gene: -
v_gene: TRBV7-8
CDR3nt: TGTGCCAGCAGCCCTGGACGGGGCTACAATGAGCAGTTCTTC
CDR3aa: CASSPGRGYNEQFF

abundance: once
j_gene: TRBJ1-3
len: 15
d_gene: -
v_gene: TRBV2
CDR3nt: TGTGCCAGCAGTGAGAGGGGAGGCTCTGGAAACACCATATATTTT
CDR3aa: CASSERGGSGNTIYF